These 32 T cell receptor beta chains were all obtained from the same sample, sequenced in a study of immune heterogeneity within non-small cell lung tumors. TCR beta CDR3 amplification used multiplex PCR with 32 V and 13 J primers. One entry per CDR3 protein, called by TCRdb with MiXCR from the multiplex PCR reads. The table shows over 30,000 distinct CDR3 sequences, with more than 25% occurring only once. Template material comprised bulk tumor genomic DNA at roughly 600 ng per sample. Surgeons took several biopsies per primary tumor, spaced far apart, during surgery. Newly diagnosed with untreated non-small cell lung cancer, the patients underwent curative surgery. Sequenced input: lung tumor tissue. These receptors were collected from a man aged 40-50 years with non-small cell lung cancer.

V and J are TRBV19 and TRBJ2-5; D possibly matches TRBD1 or TRBD2 (5 bases each). The germline V gene encodes CDR1 LNHDA and CDR2 SQIVND (reference sequence). CDR3 length equals 14 residues. Between the trimmed V and J ends, which lost 5 bases and 1 base, there was a span of 11 bases. CDR3 nucleotides: TGTGCCAGTAGTCCTACAGGAGGCCAAGAGACCCAGTACTTC. It yields the protein CASSPTGGQETQYF. The whole variable domain, remainder taken from reference TRBV19 and TRBJ2-5, is DGGITQSPKYLFRKEGQNVTLSCEQNLNHDAMYWYRQDPGQGLRLIYYSQIVNDFQKGDIAEGYSVSREKKESFPLTVTSAQKNPTAFYLCASSPTGGQETQYFGPGTRLLVL.

This clonotype was counted many times. V gene TRBV5-1 combines with J gene TRBJ1-3; D perhaps matches TRBD1 (6 bases). The CDR3 has 16 amino acids. Germline loops: CDR1 SGHRS, CDR2 YFSETQ. The V end was cut by 4 bases, the J end by 0 bases, with 14 bases between. CDR3 sequence: CASSKTGQSSGNTIYF. DNA of the CDR3: TGCGCCAGCAGCAAGACAGGCCAGAGCTCTGGAAACACCATATATTTT.

This clonotype was seen more than once but under ten times. The gene calls are TRBV10-2 and TRBJ1-3, with D perhaps TRBD1 (6 bases). Deletions cut 5 bases from V and 4 bases from J, with 15 bases between. Germline CDR1 is WSHSY and CDR2 is SAAADI. The length of the CDR3 is 15 residues. This CDR3 is CASSFTTGSGNTIYF. The CDR3 bases are TGCGCCAGCAGTTTTACCACAGGGTCAGGAAACACCATATATTTT.

This clonotype appeared a few times. This chain links TRBV3-1 with TRBJ2-5; D not certain. V gave up 5 bases and J gave up 4 bases, with 14 bases separating them. This CDR3 region has 14 residues. Germline-derived CDR1 and CDR2 are LGHDT and YNNKEL (reference sequence). The CDR3 loop reads CASSKPTPPETQYF. In nucleotides, the CDR3 is TGTGCCAGCAGCAAACCGACGCCCCCAGAGACCCAGTACTTC.

This clonotype was seen ten or more times. The CDR3 spells CASSNSISGANVLTF. CDR3 DNA sequence: TGTGCCAGCAGCAACAGCATCTCTGGGGCCAACGTCCTGACTTTC. The V and J genes are TRBV12-3 or TRBV12-4 and TRBJ2-6; D not resolved. This CDR3 has 15 residues. V was cut by 6 bases and J by 0 bases, with 9 bases left in between.

DNA of the CDR3: TGCGCCAGCAGCCCAGGACAGGGGAGATACGAGCAGTACTTC. Its protein is CASSPGQGRYEQYF. The chain is built from TRBV5-1 and TRBJ2-7; TRBD1 agrees at 9 bases. The germline gives CDR1 SGHRS, CDR2 YFSETQ. With 4 bases clipped from V and 4 bases from J, the junction kept 6 bases outside the gene matches. The CDR3 is 14 amino acids.

This clonotype was recorded a few times. A read error may explain this, as a much larger clone is one base away. The CDR3 sequence is CASGLDGRGPEAFF. The CDR3 bases are TGTGCCAGCGGCTTAGACGGCAGGGGGCCTGAAGCTTTCTTT. V gene TRBV11-2 combines with J gene TRBJ1-1, with 8 bases identical to TRBD1. Germline V gene lookup returns CDR1 SGHAT and CDR2 FQNNGV. CDR3 length: 14 amino acids. Full variable domain (missing parts from reference TRBV11-2 and TRBJ1-1): EAGVAQSPRYKIIEKRQSVAFWCNPISGHATLYWYQQILGQGPKLLIQFQNNGVVDDSQLPKDRFSAERLKGVDSTLKIQPAKLEDSAVYLCASGLDGRGPEAFFGQGTRLTVV.

The chain joins TRBV7-9 to TRBJ1-6, with D perhaps TRBD1 (5 bases). The germline gives CDR1 SEHNR, CDR2 FQNEAQ (reference sequence). Trimming cost V 5 bases and J 10 bases, with 15 bases left between them. The CDR3 consists of 14 residues. CDR3 sequence: CASSLRQIGSPLHF. CDR3 DNA: TGTGCCAGCAGCCTAAGACAGATAGGCTCACCCCTCCACTTT.

This clonotype has just a few counts. The chain has TRBV18 and TRBJ1-3; D not resolved. The length of the CDR3 is 16 residues. Germline V CDR1 and CDR2: KGHSH, LQKENI. V lost 3 bases and J lost 0, with 12 bases in between. CDR3 nucleotides: TGTGCCAGCTCACCGAGTATTGCGAACTCTGGAAACACCATATATTTT. It translates to CASSPSIANSGNTIYF. The variable domain in full, with the rest retrieved from reference TRBV18 and TRBJ1-3, is NAGVMQNPRHLVRRRGQEARLRCSPMKGHSHVYWYRQLPEEGLKFMVYLQKENIIDESGMPKERFSAEFPKEGPSILRIQQVVRGDSAAYFCASSPSIANSGNTIYFGEGSWLTVV.

As regards this clonotype: A much larger clone sits a single nucleotide away, making a read error possible. Here the CDR3 DNA reads TGCGCCAGCTGGCCATACCTCACCGGGGAGCTGTTTTTT. Its translation: CASWPYLTGELFF. V and J are TRBV10-1 and TRBJ2-2, with D uncertain. This CDR3 spans 13 amino acids. The germline V gene has CDR1 WNHNN and CDR2 SYGVQD (reference sequence). The ends were cut back, 8 bases at V and 4 bases at J, with 11 bases in the middle.

This clonotype was found many times. The V call is TRBV12-3 or TRBV12-4, the J call TRBJ1-6; perhaps TRBD1 as D (5 bases). V shed 3 bases and J shed 9 bases, with 9 bases lying between them. The CDR3 consists of 13 residues. The CDR3 reads CASSLGGVSPLHF. CDR3 nucleotide sequence: TGTGCCAGCAGTTTGGGAGGGGTTTCACCCCTCCACTTT.

By sample fraction, this clonotype is medium-sized. V usage is TRBV11-2 and J usage is TRBJ2-7, with D unclear. This CDR3 is built from 15 residues. Trimming cost V 0 bases and J 0 bases, with 9 bases left between them. Germline V gene data show CDR1 as SGHAT and CDR2 as FQNNGV. CDR3 residues: CASSLDLPDSYEQYF. CDR3 nucleotides: TGTGCCAGCAGCTTAGATCTTCCGGACTCCTACGAGCAGTACTTC.

This clonotype has at least ten counts. The V gene is TRBV30, the J gene TRBJ1-2; D may be TRBD1 (5 bases). This CDR3 is built from 11 residues. Germline V CDR1 and CDR2: GTSNPN, SVGIG (reference sequence). With 4 bases removed from V and 8 bases from J, the gap between germline ends came to 11 bases. The CDR3 nucleotides are TGTGCCTGGATTAGAGGGGACGGCTACACCTTC. It is translated as CAWIRGDGYTF. Based on the CDR3 plus reference TRBV30 and TRBJ1-2, the full variable domain is SQTIHQWPATLVQPVGSPLSLECTVEGTSNPNLYWYRQAAGRGLQLLFYSVGIGQISSEVPQNLSASRPQDRQFILSSKKLLLSDSGFYLCAWIRGDGYTFGSGTRLTVV.

To note about this clonotype: It may be a read error: a sequence one base away is much more abundant. The CDR3 protein is CAGSLDRGSYEQYF. The DNA for the CDR3 is TGTGCCGGCAGCTTGGACAGGGGGTCCTACGAGCAGTACTTC. The chain recombines TRBV11-2 with TRBJ2-7, with TRBD1 matching 10 bases. Germline V gives CDR1 SGHAT, CDR2 FQNNGV. This CDR3 contains 14 residues. Full variable domain (remainder filled in from reference TRBV11-2 and TRBJ2-7): EAGVAQSPRYKIIEKRQSVAFWCNPISGHATLYWYQQILGQGPKLLIQFQNNGVVDDSQLPKDRFSAERLKGVDSTLKIQPAKLEDSAVYLCAGSLDRGSYEQYFGPGTRLTVT.

Ten or more counts support this clonotype. The genes are TRBV7-3 and TRBJ2-7; 8 positions match TRBD1. V shed 5 bases and J 4 bases; nucleotides not matched to a gene: 10. The CDR3 covers 15 residues. Germline-derived CDR1 and CDR2 are SGHTA and FQGTGA. The DNA for the CDR3 is TGTGCCAGCAGCGCCGCAGGGGGCCCCCAGTACGAGCAGTACTTC. Its translation: CASSAAGGPQYEQYF.

This chain links TRBV24-1 with TRBJ2-1; 11 bases are a match to TRBD2. V shed 7 bases and J 7 bases; nucleotides not matched to a gene: 5. Germline CDR1 reads KGHDR; CDR2 reads SFDVKD. The CDR3 is 14 amino acids. DNA for the CDR3: TGTGCCACCAGCCCTAGCGGGAGGACAAATGAGCAGTTCTTC. It codes for CATSPSGRTNEQFF.

This clonotype has at least ten counts. The chain uses TRBV5-1 and TRBJ2-1; no clear D gene. Trimming took 6 bases from V and 3 from J, leaving 13 bases between them. This CDR3 has 14 residues. CDR1 is SGHRS, CDR2 YFSETQ, per germline. The CDR3 bases are TGCGCCAGCAAGGTAGCAGATTACTACAATGAGCAGTTCTTC. Translating gives CASKVADYYNEQFF.

This clonotype was seen repeatedly, ten times or more. V gene TRBV20-1 combines with J gene TRBJ1-1, with D maybe TRBD1 (5 bases). Deletions cut 8 bases from V and 1 base from J, with 17 bases between. This CDR3 contains 14 residues. Germline loops: CDR1 DFQATT, CDR2 SNEGSKA (reference sequence). CDR3 DNA sequence: TGCAGTACCCTGTTTGGGGGGAAGAACACTGAAGCTTTCTTT. This encodes CSTLFGGKNTEAFF.

This clonotype was found many times. CDR3 sequence: CASSLDIQGYTF. The CDR3 coding sequence is TGTGCCAGCAGCCTGGACATCCAGGGCTACACCTTC. The chain is built from TRBV6-2 or TRBV6-3 and TRBJ1-2, with a possible D match to TRBD1 (5 bases). V lost 6 bases and J lost 8, with 13 bases in between. The CDR3 contains 12 residues. The germline V gene encodes CDR1 MNHEY and CDR2 SVGEGT.

The gene calls are TRBV5-6 and TRBJ1-2; 8 nucleotides align to TRBD1. Germline V gives CDR1 SGHDT, CDR2 YYEEEE. Losses at the gene ends were 4 bases for V and 8 bases for J; bases not matched to a gene: 7. This CDR3 region has 13 residues. DNA for the CDR3: TGTGCCAGCAGCAAGGGACAGGCGGTCGGCTACACCTTC. Translating it yields CASSKGQAVGYTF. The full variable domain, in which reference TRBV5-6 and TRBJ1-2 provide the parts outside the CDR3, is DAGVTQSPTHLIKTRGQQVTLRCSPKSGHDTVSWYQQALGQGPQFIFQYYEEEERQRGNFPDRFSGHQFPNYSSELNVNALLLGDSALYLCASSKGQAVGYTFGSGTRLTVV.

This clonotype was seen a few times. V is TRBV4-1 and J is TRBJ1-1; no clear D. Germline loops: CDR1 MGHRA, CDR2 YSYEKL. This CDR3 has 14 residues. The V and J ends lost 0 bases and 3 bases respectively, with 8 bases between them. This CDR3 is CASSQDRWDTEAFF. For the CDR3, the DNA is TGCGCCAGCAGCCAAGACAGGTGGGACACTGAAGCTTTCTTT.

The V call is TRBV7-3, the J call TRBJ2-2; D is undetermined. The CDR3 runs 14 residues. The germline V gene has CDR1 SGHTA and CDR2 FQGTGA. V was cut by 2 bases and J by 7 bases, with 11 bases left in between. The CDR3 loop reads CASSLVRAGGELFF. In DNA, the CDR3 is TGTGCCAGCAGCTTAGTTAGGGCTGGCGGGGAGCTGTTTTTT.

The chain joins TRBV20-1 to TRBJ1-1; D uncertain. V was trimmed by 0 bases and J by 4 bases, leaving 12 bases between them. The CDR3 has 14 residues. CDR1 and CDR2 from the germline V gene are DFQATT and SNEGSKA (reference sequence). The CDR3 DNA reads as TGCAGTGCTAGAGATGTACGGTGGGCCACTGAAGCTTTCTTT. Residues: CSARDVRWATEAFF.

Turning to this clonotype: A much larger clonotype is one base distant, so this may be a read error. The CDR3 loop reads CASRRGDYYNSPIHF. The CDR3 region has the DNA TGTGCCAGTAGGCGGGGGGACTACTATAATTCACCCATCCACTTT. The J gene is TRBJ1-6, the V gene TRBV12-3 or TRBV12-4; TRBD1 might be the D (5 bases). The CDR3 runs to 15 residues.

There are many counts of this clonotype. This rearrangement joins TRBV27 to TRBJ1-5; D not resolved. The CDR3 length is 14 residues. Germline assignment: CDR1 MNHEY and CDR2 SMNVEV (reference sequence). V was pared by 6 bases and J by 0 bases, with 9 bases between. The CDR3 sequence is CASSKHPSNQPQHF. The DNA for the CDR3 is TGTGCCAGCAGCAAACACCCTAGCAATCAGCCCCAGCATTTT.

This chain uses TRBV20-1 with TRBJ2-3, with 7 bases matching TRBD1. The trim removed 6 bases at V and 3 bases at J, leaving 9 bases unmatched. The CDR3 extends over 14 amino acids. CDR1 is DFQATT and CDR2 is SNEGSKA in the germline V gene (reference sequence). The CDR3: CSAEQGFWTDTQYF. The CDR3 DNA is TGCAGTGCGGAACAGGGGTTTTGGACAGATACGCAGTATTTT.

The chain carries TRBV7-9 and TRBJ2-7; weak D call: TRBD2 (5 bases). This CDR3 contains 13 residues. Trimming pared 7 bases from V and 3 bases from J, leaving 13 bases between. Germline V CDR1 and CDR2: SEHNR, FQNEAQ (reference sequence). The DNA of the CDR3 is TGTGCCAGCATCCCTCCCGGGAACTACGAGCAGTACTTC. Translation gives CASIPPGNYEQYF. Filled out from reference TRBV7-9 and TRBJ2-7, the complete variable domain reads DTGVSQNPRHKITKRGQNVTFRCDPISEHNRLYWYRQTLGQGPEFLTYFQNEAQLEKSRLLSDRFSAERPKGSFSTLEIQRTEQGDSAMYLCASIPPGNYEQYFGPGTRLTVT.

The V and J genes are TRBV27 and TRBJ1-1; D remains unclear. The germline gives CDR1 MNHEY, CDR2 SMNVEV (reference sequence). Trimming removed 7 bases at V and 0 bases at J, with 12 bases between. The CDR3 has 14 amino acids. The CDR3 loop is CASTSFMMNTEAFF. In DNA, the CDR3 is TGTGCCAGCACCTCATTCATGATGAACACTGAAGCTTTCTTT.

This clonotype was found many times. CDR3 loop: CASSQEGATGLGGGYTF. CDR3 in DNA: TGCGCCAGCAGCCAAGAAGGGGCGACAGGGCTGGGTGGTGGCTACACCTTC. The rearrangement links TRBV4-3 to TRBJ1-2, with TRBD1 matching 7 bases. The CDR3 consists of 17 residues. Per germline, CDR1 LGHNA and CDR2 YSLEER. Germline trimming cut 0 bases from V and 7 bases from J; bases unmatched to any gene: 14.

The rearrangement uses TRBV20-1 and TRBJ1-4; the D is unclear. The CDR3 length is 12 residues. Trimming left V 4 bases short and J 5 bases short, with 8 bases between. CDR1 is DFQATT, CDR2 SNEGSKA, per germline (reference sequence). CDR3 DNA sequence: TGCAGTGCTACGGCGGGAAATGAAAAACTGTTTTTT. Its protein is CSATAGNEKLFF.

The sample holds many counts of this clonotype. V gene TRBV5-1 combines with J gene TRBJ1-6, with D possibly TRBD1 on 5 matching bases. This CDR3 is 14 amino acids long. Germline CDR1 is SGHRS and CDR2 is YFSETQ. Trimming removed 0 bases at V and 10 bases at J, with 11 bases between. The CDR3 nucleotides are TGCGCCAGCAGCTTGGGAGGGGAACGCTCACCCCTCCACTTT. This gives the protein CASSLGGERSPLHF.

This clonotype has at least ten counts. The chain recombines TRBV3-1 with TRBJ2-3, with 12 bases aligning to TRBD2. CDR1 and CDR2 (germline): LGHDT, YNNKEL (reference sequence). The CDR3 extends over 17 amino acids. V was clipped by 4 bases and J by 7 bases; unmatched bases: 12. This chain's CDR3 is CASSPFILAGGPHTQYF. CDR3 DNA sequence: TGTGCCAGCAGCCCCTTCATTCTAGCGGGAGGGCCACATACGCAGTATTTT.